This is a list of T cell receptor beta chains from one sample in a study of regulatory T cells in long-lasting Graves disease. TCRdb analysed the multiplex PCR reads with MiXCR anew, one entry per CDR3 protein. This table has around 510,000 distinct CDR3 sequences, less than 25% appearing once. The starting material was peripheral blood mononuclear cells (PBMCs), obtained when the disease was refractory, from a patient treated with antithyroid drugs. The receptors here all came from a female donor with Graves disease. CDR3s include the opening cysteine and the closing phenylalanine or tryptophan. The D gene is left open where the match is weak. For some rows the clone size is stated as once, few or many, or as a class when expanded; others skip it.

j_gene	v_gene	abundance	d_gene	CDR3aa	CDR3nt
TRBJ2-2	TRBV27	few	TRBD1	CASSLTGIGELFF	TGTGCCAGCAGTTTGACAGGGATCGGGGAGCTGTTTTTT
TRBJ2-3	TRBV9	many	TRBD2	CASSTTSGRTDTQYF	TGTGCCAGCAGCACCACTAGCGGCCGCACAGATACGCAGTATTTT
TRBJ1-4	TRBV25-1	NA	NA	CASSDNGGAEKLFF	TGTGCCAGCAGTGATAACGGGGGGGCTGAAAAACTGTTTTTT
TRBJ1-2	TRBV15	NA	NA	CATSRSRVLVFYTF	TGTGCCACCAGCAGATCCAGGGTTCTGGTGTTCTACACCTTC
TRBJ1-6	TRBV10-3	many	NA	CAISERGRDNSPLHF	TGTGCCATCAGTGAGCGTGGCAGAGATAATTCACCCCTCCACTTT
TRBJ1-1	TRBV29-1	few	NA	CSVEDTGRSTEAFF	TGCAGCGTTGAAGATACAGGGCGAAGCACTGAAGCTTTCTTT
TRBJ1-1	TRBV6-1	NA	TRBD1	CASSQTTGGPLNTEAFF	TGTGCCAGCAGTCAAACTACAGGGGGCCCTTTGAACACTGAAGCTTTCTTT
TRBJ2-7	TRBV10-3	NA	NA	CAISESAKITYEQYF	TGTGCCATCAGTGAGTCAGCGAAAATTACCTACGAGCAGTACTTC
TRBJ2-1	TRBV28	NA	NA	CASSFSGDNEQFF	TGTGCCAGCAGCTTCTCTGGGGACAATGAGCAGTTCTTC
TRBJ2-7	TRBV11-2	many	NA	CASSYQVGASGYEQYF	TGTGCCAGCAGCTACCAAGTAGGGGCAAGTGGATACGAGCAGTACTTC
TRBJ2-7	TRBV6-4	NA	TRBD1	CASGRTGVNLYEQYF	TGTGCCAGCGGTCGGACAGGGGTGAACCTCTACGAGCAGTACTTC
TRBJ2-7	TRBV10-3	many	TRBD1	CAISVTGNSYEQYF	TGTGCCATCAGTGTGACAGGGAATAGCTACGAGCAGTACTTC